The 3 T cell receptor beta chains given below trace back to one sample, sequenced in a study of cytomegalovirus exposure and HLA in healthy donors. 60 Vbeta and 13 Jbeta primers were used in PCR. Sequenced by immunoSEQ multiplex PCR; TCRdb stores in-frame clones only, minus some. The profile covers 100,000 or so clones, with 70% to 80% appearing a single time and roughly 12% taken by the ten largest. Sequencing input: PBMCs. These receptors came from a woman aged 40 to 55 in good health and CMV-seropositive.

This chain connects TRBV18 to TRBJ1-2; a weak D match, TRBD1 (6 bases). The length of the CDR3 is 15 residues. The V end lost 6 bases, the J end lost 3 bases, and 17 bases lay between the germline ends. CDR1 KGHSH and CDR2 LQKENI come from the germline V gene. The CDR3 DNA is TGTGCCAGCTCGCGAACAGGGTTGGCGGACTATGGCTACACCTTC. Translation: CASSRTGLADYGYTF.

V is TRBV5-1 and J is TRBJ2-7, with 7 positions matching TRBD1. Germline V gives CDR1 SGHRS, CDR2 YFSETQ. This CDR3 is built from 14 residues. V shed 4 bases and J 5 bases; nucleotides not matched to a gene: 9. The CDR3 nucleotides are TGCGCCAGCAGCGTCTGGACAGGTGGGGACGAGCAGTACTTC. Protein sequence: CASSVWTGGDEQYF.

This chain connects TRBV2 to TRBJ2-3; 9 bases fit TRBD2. The V segment lost 7 bases and the J segment 5 bases; nucleotides outside the gene matches: 7. CDR3 size: 14 residues. The germline CDR1 and CDR2 sequences are SNHLY and FYNNEI. The CDR3 DNA is TGTGCCAGCAACGTAGCGGGGGCTGTAGATACGCAGTATTTT. Residues: CASNVAGAVDTQYF.